The 21 T cell receptor beta chains below all came from one sample that was sequenced in a study of metastatic and nonmetastatic thyroid tumors. No patient received treatment before thyroid surgery. With MiXCR, TCRdb reprocessed the PCR reads. The sample holds about 33,000 clones, 15% to 20% seen once. The sample was blood. The receptors come from a male donor with papillary thyroid cancer or a benign thyroid nodule (not recorded which). Some clones in this sample may be carry-over from other donors' samples.

V and J are TRBV29-1 and TRBJ1-1, with TRBD1 matching 9 bases. CDR1 SQVTM and CDR2 ANQGSEA come from the germline V gene. Trimming cost V 6 bases and J 0 bases; bases outside gene matches: 5. This CDR3 is 14 amino acids long. The CDR3 bases are TGCAGCGTATTGGGACAGGGATTGAACACTGAAGCTTTCTTT. It encodes CSVLGQGLNTEAFF.

This clone was counted at least ten times. The chain employs TRBV18 and TRBJ2-3; D is undetermined. V was trimmed by 3 bases and J by 2 bases, leaving 9 bases between them. CDR3 length: 14 residues. Germline CDR1 is KGHSH and CDR2 is LQKENI. CDR3 protein: CASSPTIATDTQYF. The CDR3 region has the DNA TGTGCCAGCTCACCTACAATAGCCACAGATACGCAGTATTTT. Based on the CDR3 plus reference TRBV18 and TRBJ2-3, the full variable domain is NAGVMQNPRHLVRRRGQEARLRCSPMKGHSHVYWYRQLPEEGLKFMVYLQKENIIDESGMPKERFSAEFPKEGPSILRIQQVVRGDSAAYFCASSPTIATDTQYFGPGTRLTVL.

This clone has only a few counts. The rearrangement links TRBV2 to TRBJ1-2, with 8 bases that match TRBD1. Looked up from germline, CDR1 is SNHLY and CDR2 is FYNNEI. The CDR3 sequence is 14 residues long. V dropped 6 bases and J dropped 2; count of bases not matched to a gene: 5. CDR3 protein: CASSKDRANYGYTF. The CDR3 DNA reads as TGTGCCAGCAGCAAGGACAGGGCAAACTATGGCTACACCTTC. Full variable domain (remainder filled in from reference TRBV2 and TRBJ1-2): EPEVTQTPSHQVTQMGQEVILRCVPISNHLYFYWYRQILGQKVEFLVSFYNNEISEKSEIFDDQFSVERPDGSNFTLKIRSTKLEDSAMYFCASSKDRANYGYTFGSGTRLTVV.

This clone was seen at least ten times. The genes are TRBV5-1 and TRBJ2-3; 8 nucleotides match TRBD2. The V gene's germline CDR1 is SGHRS and CDR2 YFSETQ. The CDR3 extends over 17 amino acids. The V gene end was trimmed by 2 bases and the J gene end by 3 bases; junction bases not matched to a gene: 11. The CDR3 nucleotides read TGCGCCAGCAGCTTCCTCTCCTCAGCGGGAGTGACAGATACGCAGTATTTT. Its protein is CASSFLSSAGVTDTQYF.

This clone was observed many times. V and J are TRBV7-9 and TRBJ1-3; TRBD1 is a possible D gene (6 bases). Between the trimmed V and J ends, which lost 1 base and 4 bases, there was a span of 11 bases. CDR3 length: 15 residues. Germline V gene data show CDR1 as SEHNR and CDR2 as FQNEAQ (reference sequence). This chain's CDR3 is CASSLVPGEGNTIYF. The CDR3 nucleotides read TGTGCCAGCAGCTTAGTTCCAGGGGAAGGAAACACCATATATTTT.

This clone is judged medium-sized. The chain uses TRBV28 and TRBJ1-2, with D possibly TRBD1 on 5 matching bases. In germline, CDR1 is MDHEN, CDR2 SYDVKM. The V end lost 2 bases, the J end lost 7 bases, and 11 bases lay between the germline ends. The CDR3 is 13 residues long. The CDR3 sequence: CASSLTGVGGYTF. DNA of the CDR3: TGTGCCAGCAGTTTAACGGGGGTGGGTGGCTACACCTTC.

This clone was recorded many times. The chain uses TRBV28 and TRBJ2-5; 7 bases line up with TRBD1. The J segment lost 5 bases and the V segment lost 3 bases, leaving 9 bases of the junction unmatched. CDR3 length equals 15 residues. Germline V gene lookup returns CDR1 MDHEN and CDR2 SYDVKM. CDR3 DNA: TGTGCCAGCAGTTTTGGCCCTGGACAGGCGGAGACCCAGTACTTC. Its protein is CASSFGPGQAETQYF.

In this sample, this clone turned up many times. The chain links TRBV19 to TRBJ2-1; D possibly matches TRBD1 or TRBD2 (6 bases each). V lost 7 bases, J lost 0 bases, and 13 bases lay in between. The CDR3 spans 15 residues. Germline values: CDR1 LNHDA, CDR2 SQIVND (reference sequence). The CDR3 nucleotides read TGTGCCAGTATGAGGGGGGCCACCTCCTACAATGAGCAGTTCTTC. Its translation is CASMRGATSYNEQFF.

This clone was recorded at least ten times. The chain recombines TRBV5-1 with TRBJ1-1, with TRBD1 matching 8 bases. CDR1 is SGHRS, CDR2 YFSETQ, per germline. Unmatched junction bases numbered 5, after V lost 3 bases and J lost 10 bases. CDR3 size: 12 residues. CDR3 nucleotides: TGCGCCAGCAGCTCAGACAGGGGTACAGCTTTCTTT. Its translation is CASSSDRGTAFF.

By its share, this clone is medium-sized. The chain has TRBV6-1 and TRBJ1-2; TRBD1 agrees at 9 bases. Trimming removed 5 bases from V and 8 bases from J; junction bases left unmatched: 9. This CDR3 comprises 14 residues. In germline, CDR1 is MNHNS, CDR2 SASEGT. CDR3 DNA sequence: TGTGCCAGCAGTAATGGACAGGGGATAAGAGGCTACACCTTC. Its protein product is CASSNGQGIRGYTF.

The table lists this clone with a few counts. Being one base from a much bigger clone, this may be a read error. The chain recombines TRBV5-6 with TRBJ2-2; D remains ambiguous. CDR3 length: 16 residues. CDR1 and CDR2 from the germline V gene are SGHDT and YYEEEE. V lost 10 bases and J 1 base, leaving 20 bases between the germline ends. The CDR3 coding sequence is TGTGCCGGCACCGCGACACATTTCTTGAACACCGGGGAGCTGTTTTTT. This sequence encodes CAGTATHFLNTGELFF.

This clone occurred many times. For the CDR3, the DNA is TGTGCCATCCGAGGACAGGGGGATTCACCCCTCCACTTT. Encoded protein: CAIRGQGDSPLHF. The gene calls are TRBV10-3 and TRBJ1-6, with 10 bases aligning to TRBD1. The CDR3 sequence is 13 residues long. With 8 bases clipped from V and 8 bases from J, the junction kept 3 bases outside the gene matches. Per the germline V gene, CDR1 is ENHRY and CDR2 is SYGVKD.

The genes are TRBV6-5 and TRBJ1-1; maybe TRBD1 (5 bases). CDR1 is MNHEY and CDR2 is SVGAGI in the germline V gene. The CDR3 totals 16 residues. Trimming took off 3 bases at V and 0 bases at J, with 14 bases between the two ends. The CDR3 spells CASSYSLGGLNTEAFF. DNA for the CDR3: TGTGCCAGCAGTTATTCCCTGGGGGGATTGAACACTGAAGCTTTCTTT.

Regarding this clone: Its ends do not fully match the called genes, so a read error is possible. The CDR3 here is CTSSPRIAGGGGQETQYF. CDR3 nucleotides: TGTACCAGCAGCCCTCGAATAGCGGGAGGAGGCGGCCAAGAGACCCAGTACTTC. The gene calls are TRBV7-8 and TRBJ2-5, with TRBD2 matching over 10 bases. CDR1 and CDR2 (germline): SGHVS, FQNEAQ. This CDR3 contains 18 residues.

The genes are TRBV6-5 and TRBJ1-2, with a possible D match to TRBD1 (6 bases). Trimming pared 4 bases from V and 7 bases from J, leaving 16 bases between. Germline V CDR1 and CDR2: MNHEY, SVGAGI. The CDR3 contains 14 residues. The CDR3 protein is CASSSHDKQGGYTF. The CDR3 coding sequence is TGTGCCAGCAGTTCTCACGACAAACAGGGTGGCTACACCTTC.

About this clone: One end of the junction is discordant with germline, which a read error may explain. This sequence joins TRBV5-1 and TRBJ2-3; D is unresolved. This CDR3 comprises 14 residues. Germline assignment: CDR1 SGHRS and CDR2 YFSETQ. The CDR3 DNA reads TGCGCCAGCAGCTTGGCGTATCCCACATATACGCAGTATTTT. Protein product: CASSLAYPTYTQYF. Together with reference TRBV5-1 and TRBJ2-3, the CDR3 gives the full variable domain: KAGVTQTPRYLIKTRGQQVTLSCSPISGHRSVSWYQQTPGQGLQFLFEYFSETQRNKGNFPGRFSGRQFSNSRSEMNVSTLELGDSALYLCASSLAYPTYTQYFGPGTRLTVL.

The table lists this clone with many counts. The chain carries TRBV19 and TRBJ2-1; TRBD2 aligns across 10 bases. The V and J ends lost 6 bases and 9 bases, in that order; junction bases with no gene match: 8. Germline CDR1 reads LNHDA; CDR2 reads SQIVND (reference sequence). This CDR3 is 14 amino acids long. CDR3 region: CASRRSSGRGEQFF. The CDR3 DNA sequence: TGTGCCAGTAGGCGGTCTAGCGGGAGAGGTGAGCAGTTCTTC.

This clone has only a few counts. A much larger clonotype is one base distant, so this may be a read error. This sample includes further DNA sequences coding for the same CDR3. The chain combines TRBV18 with TRBJ2-2, with D tentatively TRBD1 or TRBD2 (5 bases each). The CDR3 is made up of 17 amino acids. Between the trimmed V and J ends, which lost 3 bases and 2 bases, there was a span of 16 bases. The germline CDR1 and CDR2 sequences are KGHSH and LQKENI. Written as DNA, the CDR3 is TGTGCCAGCTCACCGAGGCAGACGGGACGAAACACCGGGGAGCTGTTTTTT. This codes for CASSPRQTGRNTGELFF.

This clone was seen ten or more times. The chain has TRBV4-3 and TRBJ1-2; no definite D call. CDR3 length: 16 amino acids. Germline CDR1 reads LGHNA; CDR2 reads YSLEER. Trimming left V 0 bases short and J 2 bases short, with 13 bases between. CDR3 amino acids: CASSQDGTGINYGYTF. The DNA of the CDR3 is TGCGCCAGCAGCCAAGATGGAACGGGAATCAACTATGGCTACACCTTC.

This clone showed up many times. The genes are TRBV12-3 or TRBV12-4 and TRBJ1-1; possibly TRBD1 for D (5 bases). Trimming pared 4 bases from V and 5 bases from J, leaving 11 bases between. The CDR3 contains 13 residues. The CDR3 region has the DNA TGTGCCAGCAGTTATAGTCAGGGAACTGAAGCTTTCTTT. It codes for CASSYSQGTEAFF.

There are a few counts of this clone. Given a much more abundant clone one base away, this may be a read error. Other DNA sequences in the same sample also yield this CDR3. The rearrangement joins TRBV2 to TRBJ2-4; D remains unclear. The V end was cut by 7 bases, the J end by 4 bases, with 14 bases between. The CDR3 is 14 amino acids. The germline V gene encodes CDR1 SNHLY and CDR2 FYNNEI. CDR3 coding DNA: TGTGCCAGCACGCCTGCGCGTGGAAAAAACATTCAGTACTTC. Translation gives CASTPARGKNIQYF. The full variable domain, rest sourced from reference TRBV2 and TRBJ2-4, is EPEVTQTPSHQVTQMGQEVILRCVPISNHLYFYWYRQILGQKVEFLVSFYNNEISEKSEIFDDQFSVERPDGSNFTLKIRSTKLEDSAMYFCASTPARGKNIQYFGAGTRLSVL.